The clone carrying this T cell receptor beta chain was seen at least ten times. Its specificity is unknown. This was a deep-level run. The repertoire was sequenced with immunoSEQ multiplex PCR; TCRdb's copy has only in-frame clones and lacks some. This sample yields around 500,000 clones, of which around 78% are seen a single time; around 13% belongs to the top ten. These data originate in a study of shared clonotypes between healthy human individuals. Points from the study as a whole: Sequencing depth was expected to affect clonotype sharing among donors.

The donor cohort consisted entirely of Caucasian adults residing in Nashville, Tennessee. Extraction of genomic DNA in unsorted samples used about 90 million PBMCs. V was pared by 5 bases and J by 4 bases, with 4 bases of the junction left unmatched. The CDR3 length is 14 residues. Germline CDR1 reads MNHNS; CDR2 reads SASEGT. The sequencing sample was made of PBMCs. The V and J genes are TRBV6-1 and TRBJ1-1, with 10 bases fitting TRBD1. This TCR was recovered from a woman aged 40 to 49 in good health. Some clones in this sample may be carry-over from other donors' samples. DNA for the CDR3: TGTGCCAGCAGTAGAGACAGGGGGCCCACTGAAGCTTTCTTT. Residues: CASSRDRGPTEAFF.